One TCR beta chain is described in this entry. It has no known antigen specificity. Within one base of it there is no much larger clone, and no base qualities were kept. The sample originates from a study of radiation and T cells in renal cell carcinoma (dated by TCRdb to about 2020). With respect to the entire study: Samples were obtained from a clinical trial, in which 15 Gy stereotactic body radiation therapy was delivered to primary renal cell carcinomas and nephrectomy was performed 4 weeks later. A total of 50 to 60 samples underwent TCR beta sequencing, made up of approximately 26 tumors and around 27 peripheral blood samples. Across all 53 samples, under 5 million unique CDR3 nucleotide sequences, encoding 2 million to 3 million unique CDR3 amino acid sequences, were identified. What the research found in general, with its limitations: Effects of radiation dose or scheduling on the TCR repertoire could not be addressed with the single-armed trial design. Changes in the blood repertoire were not tracked past 4 weeks after treatment. Because pretreatment tumor biopsies were not available, the study could not determine whether clonotypes were already present within the tumor at baseline. Top tumor clonotypes rose in blood from baseline to 2 weeks post-radiation, then contracted by 4 weeks, suggesting transient expansion of tumor-resident clones.

Following the manufacturer's recommendations, the immunoSEQ kit was used to generate TCR beta libraries from genomic DNA. To prepare the libraries, a first multiplex PCR with proprietary primers was run, followed by a second PCR that added unique barcodes, and a bead cleanup was done after each round. A kit-provided positive control reaction and a negative control reaction were included in every sample batch. The final libraries underwent checking on an Agilent 4200 TapeStation D1000 ScreenTape, volumetric pooling, and quantification by qPCR. Sequencing ran on an Illumina NextSeq500 with a MidOutput 150-cycle cartridge, using 156 Read1 and 15 Index1 cycles with kit custom primers. The pooled library was loaded at 0.9 to 1 pM, with an approximately 20% PhiX control spiked in. Per the authors' processing: The vendor-processed data were analyzed in R, and a clonotype was defined as all T cells that share the same CDR3 nucleotide sequence. For clone abundance analyses, frequencies were normalized to the 10,000 most abundant clones in each sample. Public T cell clones, which averaged fewer than five per sample, were excluded before analysis. An abundance difference of at least 32-fold between compartments was the criterion for calling clonotypes tumor-enriched or baseline blood-enriched. A beta-binomial differential abundance model was used to identify clonotypes that expanded or contracted between blood time points. The Baroni-Urbani and Buser coefficient was used to measure tumor-blood repertoire similarity, and groups were compared with two-tailed Wilcoxon tests in R. TCRdb stores this immuneACCESS table with in-frame sequences only. Part of the clones is absent; in the studies checked, under half of the shortfall reflects unresolved V genes, and no reason is known for the rest. D and trimming come from the DNA, and the V and J calls and clone size come from that table. In this sample the table shows some 150,000 clones, more than 70% of which occur a single time. The leading ten clones occupy around 12% of the sample.

V lost 6 bases and J lost 4 bases, and the count of bases not matched to a germline gene is 9. Taken from cysteine to phenylalanine, the CDR3 has 15 residues. The entry retains the CDR3 DNA only, 45 bases that are in frame from base 1. From a lookup of the germline V gene, CDR1 and CDR2 are SNHLY and FYNNEI. The intended sense of this specimen's time point label: baseline pretreatment blood. Taken with the paper, the label for treatment or condition translates to: 15 Gy SBRT to primary tumor, nephrectomy 4 weeks later. Serial peripheral blood from radiation-treated patients was sampled at baseline, 2 weeks and 4 weeks after SBRT to track tumor-enriched clonotypes. Every patient's renal cell carcinoma showed clear cell pathology. The QIAamp DNA Blood Mini Kit (Qiagen) was used to prepare genomic DNA for TCR sequencing. Only samples passing all quality control checks were included in the analyses.

The sample was blood, taken from a patient whose treatment included radiotherapy and nephrectomy. This chain is built from TRBV2 and TRBJ2-3; a stretch of 8 junction bases matches TRBD2. The sequence derives from a woman aged 45-60 years with renal cell carcinoma. The DNA sequence is as follows: TGTGCCAGCAGGGGGGTCAGCGGGGGCGCAGATACGCAGTATTTT. The encoded protein is CASRGVSGGADTQYF. The CDR3 plus the reference TRBV2 and TRBJ2-3 genes for the other parts give the full variable domain: EPEVTQTPSHQVTQMGQEVILRCVPISNHLYFYWYRQILGQKVEFLVSFYNNEISEKSEIFDDQFSVERPDGSNFTLKIRSTKLEDSAMYFCASRGVSGGADTQYFGPGTRLTVL.